The clone carrying this T cell receptor (beta chain) has at least ten counts. This sample was taken from a study of CD8 T cells in ankylosing spondylitis. Germline V gives CDR1 SQVTM, CDR2 ANQGSEA. The CDR3 length is 11 residues. V lost 6 bases to trimming and J lost 6 bases, with 11 bases between them. TCRdb fed the 5' RACE reads into MiXCR, producing one record per CDR3 protein. The sample has roughly 260,000 distinct CDR3 sequences, over 15% seen once. The chain is built from TRBV29-1 and TRBJ1-1, with a tentative D call TRBD1 (6 bases). What was sequenced was blood, either unsorted or a sorted T cell fraction (not recorded which). This TCR derives from a male donor with ankylosing spondylitis or in good health (not recorded which). CDR3 amino acids: CSVATGPEAFF. CDR3 coding DNA: TGCAGCGTCGCGACAGGCCCTGAAGCTTTCTTT.